The rows below give T cell receptor beta chains drawn from one sample of a study of cytomegalovirus exposure and HLA in healthy donors. This table comes from immunoSEQ multiplex PCR, and its TCRdb copy is limited to in-frame clones, with some not included. The repertoire holds more than 150,000 clones, more than 75% seen once, with about 2.5% in the top ten. Material for sequencing was PBMCs. The origin of the receptors is a woman in her 30s in good health and CMV-seropositive. Each CDR3 is given with its conserved first and last residue. The size of a clone is reported for some rows only, either as once, few or many, or as a class for expanded clones.

>-|TRBV5-6|TRBJ1-2
CASSPGTGGWIYGYTF
>-|TRBV2|TRBJ1-5
CASSGDLDQPQHF
>-|TRBV14|TRBJ2-7
CASSPGQSTYEQYF
>-|TRBV5-1|TRBJ2-5
CASSSTSGGGACEYF
>-|TRBV5-1|TRBJ2-7
CASSLHSTGTPSSYEQYF
>-|TRBV28|TRBJ2-5
CASRPRTGKETQYF
>-|TRBV5-6|TRBJ2-7
CASSTGTPYYEQYF
>-|TRBV4-2|TRBJ2-7
CASSQGQGTNEQYF
>few|TRBV7-2|TRBJ2-7
CASSRGVAESYEQYF
>-|TRBV4-3|TRBJ2-3
CASSQEEGLAGGISTDTQYF
>-|TRBV28|TRBJ2-7
CASSLLGSYGEQYF
>once|TRBV6-5|TRBJ2-7
CASTPWGRKEQYF
>-|TRBV6-1|TRBJ1-6
CASSESRGIGSPLHF
>-|TRBV2|TRBJ1-1
CASSEPRSKPLF